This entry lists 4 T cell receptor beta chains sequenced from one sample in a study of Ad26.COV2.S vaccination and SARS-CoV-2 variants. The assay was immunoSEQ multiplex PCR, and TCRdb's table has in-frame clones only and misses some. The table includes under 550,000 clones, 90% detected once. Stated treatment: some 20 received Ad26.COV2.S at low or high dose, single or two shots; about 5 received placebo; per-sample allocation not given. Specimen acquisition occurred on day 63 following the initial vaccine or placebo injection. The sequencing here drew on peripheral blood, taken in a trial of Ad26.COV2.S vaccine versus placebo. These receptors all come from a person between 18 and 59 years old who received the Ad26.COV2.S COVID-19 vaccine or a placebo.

The DNA for the CDR3 is TGTGCCAGCAGCCAAGACCCGGGACAGATCTCTGGAAACACCATATATTTT. Translation: CASSQDPGQISGNTIYF. V and J are TRBV14 and TRBJ1-3; 7 nucleotides agree with TRBD1. CDR1 SGHDN and CDR2 FVKESK come from the germline V gene. The CDR3 contains 17 residues. With 0 bases clipped from V and 0 bases from J, the junction kept 5 bases outside the gene matches.

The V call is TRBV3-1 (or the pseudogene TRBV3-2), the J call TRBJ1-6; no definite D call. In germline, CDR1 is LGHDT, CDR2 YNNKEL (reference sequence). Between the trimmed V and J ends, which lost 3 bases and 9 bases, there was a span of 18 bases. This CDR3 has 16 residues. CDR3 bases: TGTGCCAGCAGCCATGGAGACCCTAACTCGGGTTCACCCCTCCACTTT. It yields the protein CASSHGDPNSGSPLHF.

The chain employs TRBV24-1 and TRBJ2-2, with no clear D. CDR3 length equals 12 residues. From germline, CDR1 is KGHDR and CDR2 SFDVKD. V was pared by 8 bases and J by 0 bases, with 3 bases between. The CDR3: CATNSNTGELFF. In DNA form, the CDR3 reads TGTGCCACCAATTCGAACACCGGGGAGCTGTTTTTT.

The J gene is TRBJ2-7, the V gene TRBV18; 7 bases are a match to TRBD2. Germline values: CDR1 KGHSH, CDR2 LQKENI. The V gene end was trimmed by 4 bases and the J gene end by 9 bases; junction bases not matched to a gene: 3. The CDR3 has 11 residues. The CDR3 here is CASSLGEGQYF. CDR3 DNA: TGTGCCAGCTCACTGGGGGAGGGGCAGTACTTC.